One sample yielded the 22 T cell receptor beta chains listed below, sequenced in a study of post-analysis software for immune sequencing data. Study-level results: Patients had higher frequencies than controls of five or six TRBV segments, including TRBV5-6, TRBV5-1 and TRBV20-1.

Unique-molecular-identifier-tagged TCR beta cDNA libraries were used. TCRdb ran MiXCR on the PCR reads and lists one entry per CDR3 protein. The repertoire holds 450,000 to 650,000 distinct CDR3 sequences, with roughly 45% as singletons. Their specific antigens are unknown. The sequenced material came from blood. These receptors were taken from a girl under 18 with multiple sclerosis.

This clonotype has just a few counts. The chain is built from TRBV5-6 and TRBJ2-1; no firm D call. V shed 0 bases and J shed 10 bases, with 5 bases lying between them. Per the germline V gene, CDR1 is SGHDT and CDR2 is YYEEEE. This CDR3 is 11 amino acids long. The CDR3 loop is CASSLAREQFF. The CDR3 nucleotides read TGTGCCAGCAGCTTGGCCAGGGAGCAGTTCTTC.

The chain carries TRBV6-1 and TRBJ2-5, with D maybe TRBD1 (6 bases). Trimming took off 8 bases at V and 0 bases at J, with 10 bases between the two ends. The CDR3 is 13 amino acids. CDR1 MNHNS and CDR2 SASEGT come from the germline V gene. The CDR3 DNA is TGTGCCAGCCTAACAGGGTACCAAGAGACCCAGTACTTC. Its protein product is CASLTGYQETQYF.

The genes are TRBV18 and TRBJ1-2; the D gene is possibly TRBD1 (6 bases). CDR1 and CDR2 (germline): KGHSH, LQKENI. V gave up 1 base and J gave up 0 bases, with 15 bases separating them. The CDR3 runs 17 residues. CDR3 protein: CASSPRPAGATNYGYTF. CDR3 in DNA: TGTGCCAGCTCACCACGCCCGGCAGGGGCAACTAACTATGGCTACACCTTC.

The rearrangement joins TRBV4-1 to TRBJ2-1; D may be TRBD1 (5 bases). V lost 5 bases to trimming and J lost 10 bases, with 18 bases between them. Germline CDR1 is MGHRA and CDR2 is YSYEKL. CDR3 length: 14 amino acids. The CDR3 DNA reads TGCGCCAGCAGCTTCCGACAGTCGGCCGGGGAGCAGTTCTTC. Protein product: CASSFRQSAGEQFF.

Only a few counts were recorded for this clonotype. The rearrangement links TRBV29-1 to TRBJ1-1, with TRBD1 as a possible D gene (6 bases). This CDR3 spans 12 amino acids. V lost 7 bases to trimming and J lost 5 bases, with 14 bases between them. In germline, CDR1 is SQVTM, CDR2 ANQGSEA. As DNA, the CDR3 is TGCAGCGGGGGGCAGGGGAGAACTGAAGCTTTCTTT. Translated, it gives CSGGQGRTEAFF.

This chain connects TRBV12-3 or TRBV12-4 to TRBJ1-2, with D unresolved. V lost 2 bases and J lost 2, with 6 bases in between. CDR3 length: 13 residues. The CDR3 here is CASSLIVNYGYTF. The CDR3 nucleotides read TGTGCCAGCAGTTTAATCGTCAACTATGGCTACACCTTC.

This clonotype was seen a few times. This sequence joins TRBV12-3 or TRBV12-4 and TRBJ1-2; D is perhaps TRBD1 (5 bases). The CDR3 is 15 residues long. The V end was cut by 1 base, the J end by 2 bases, with 11 bases between. CDR3 protein: CASSLEGDPNYGYTF. CDR3 nucleotides: TGTGCCAGCAGTTTAGAAGGGGATCCGAACTATGGCTACACCTTC.

In this sample, this clonotype turned up a few times. The chain is built from TRBV4-1 and TRBJ1-4; unclear D gene. With 0 bases removed from V and 8 bases from J, the gap between germline ends came to 4 bases. CDR1 is MGHRA, CDR2 YSYEKL, per germline. The CDR3 is made up of 12 amino acids. CDR3 nucleotide sequence: TGCGCCAGCAGCCAAGATTTGGAAAAACTGTTTTTT. It specifies CASSQDLEKLFF.

The V and J genes are TRBV4-1 and TRBJ1-5; 9 positions agree with TRBD1. CDR3 length equals 15 residues. Germline CDR1 reads MGHRA; CDR2 reads YSYEKL. Losses at the gene ends were 2 bases for V and 5 bases for J; bases not matched to a gene: 4. The CDR3 here is CASSQYDRGDQPQHF. CDR3 DNA: TGCGCCAGCAGCCAATACGACAGGGGGGATCAGCCCCAGCATTTT.

This clonotype turned up a few times. J is TRBJ2-3 and V is TRBV6-6, with a tentative D call TRBD1 (7 bases). V shed 7 bases and J shed 3 bases, with 20 bases lying between them. CDR3 length: 16 residues. Germline V gene lookup returns CDR1 MNHNY and CDR2 SVGAGI (reference sequence). The CDR3 reads CASTSTMTGRTDTQYF. The CDR3 DNA is TGTGCCAGCACCTCGACGATGACAGGGAGGACAGATACGCAGTATTTT.

This clonotype has a handful of counts. The chain uses TRBV10-3 and TRBJ2-1, with no clear D. Per the germline V gene, CDR1 is ENHRY and CDR2 is SYGVKD. This CDR3 is built from 12 residues. Trimming took 4 bases from V and 6 from J, leaving 7 bases between them. The CDR3 region is CAISGRSNEQFF. The DNA for the CDR3 is TGTGCCATCAGTGGCAGGAGCAATGAGCAGTTCTTC.

This clonotype was seen only once. This rearrangement joins TRBV12-3 or TRBV12-4 to TRBJ1-6; 9 nucleotides agree with TRBD1. V lost 2 bases to trimming and J lost 2 bases; unmatched junction nucleotides: 10. This CDR3 has 19 residues. CDR3 residues: CASSLRGWGTGTYNSPLHF. CDR3 DNA: TGTGCCAGCAGTTTAAGGGGATGGGGGACAGGGACCTATAATTCACCCCTCCACTTT.

The chain carries TRBV20-1 and TRBJ2-1; 10 nucleotides agree with TRBD2. The CDR3 sequence is 14 residues long. Germline assignment: CDR1 DFQATT and CDR2 SNEGSKA (reference sequence). The trim removed 3 bases at V and 6 bases at J, leaving 5 bases unmatched. Written as DNA, the CDR3 is TGCAGTGCTAGGGGGAGCGGGGGGGCCAATGAGCAGTTCTTC. Amino acid sequence: CSARGSGGANEQFF.

The gene calls are TRBV7-2 and TRBJ2-7; 8 positions match TRBD2. The CDR3 loop spans 16 amino acids. V lost 7 bases to trimming and J lost 4 bases; unmatched junction nucleotides: 15. Per germline, CDR1 SGHTA and CDR2 FQGNSA. CDR3 residues: CASTQTGGGRGYEQYF. CDR3 DNA: TGTGCCAGCACCCAGACCGGGGGGGGCAGGGGATACGAGCAGTACTTC.

The genes are TRBV6-6 and TRBJ2-5, with no clear D. Germline CDR1 and CDR2: MNHNY and SVGAGI (reference sequence). The CDR3 is 15 residues long. The V gene lost 7 bases and the J gene lost 3 bases, with 18 bases spanning the gap. The DNA of the CDR3 is TGTGCCAGCATCCTGGGCGCAGCCCAGAAAGAGACCCAGTACTTC. It codes for CASILGAAQKETQYF.

The gene calls are TRBV7-2 and TRBJ1-1; no reliable D call. The CDR3 loop spans 14 amino acids. V was clipped by 0 bases and J by 5 bases, with 10 bases between them. The germline gives CDR1 SGHTA, CDR2 FQGNSA. The chain's CDR3 is CASSLAAQATEAFF. The CDR3 DNA reads TGTGCCAGCAGCTTAGCGGCCCAGGCAACTGAAGCTTTCTTT.

This chain uses TRBV28 with TRBJ1-6; D might be TRBD1 (5 bases). Germline CDR1 reads MDHEN; CDR2 reads SYDVKM. CDR3 length: 15 residues. V lost 6 bases to trimming and J lost 10 bases, with 19 bases between them. Written as DNA, the CDR3 is TGTGCCAGCAGCCCCCTGGGGGATTGGAGGTCACCCCTCCACTTT. This sequence encodes CASSPLGDWRSPLHF.

The rearrangement joins TRBV20-1 to TRBJ1-5; D is possibly TRBD1 (6 bases). There are 15 residues in the CDR3. V lost 1 base to trimming and J lost 4 bases, with 14 bases between them. Germline values: CDR1 DFQATT, CDR2 SNEGSKA (reference sequence). CDR3 loop: CSARAGAQGNQPQHF. The CDR3 DNA sequence: TGCAGTGCTAGAGCGGGGGCTCAGGGGAATCAGCCCCAGCATTTT.

DNA for the CDR3: TGTGCCATCAGTGAGCCGACAAACCCGGGACAGGGACCCTCGCAGTTCTTC. Its translation: CAISEPTNPGQGPSQFF. The chain joins TRBV10-3 to TRBJ2-1; 9 nucleotides align to TRBD1. Germline lookup yields CDR1 ENHRY and CDR2 SYGVKD. This CDR3 is built from 17 residues. Trimming removed 2 bases from V and 12 bases from J; junction bases left unmatched: 17.

The chain links TRBV20-1 to TRBJ2-7, with 12 nucleotides matching TRBD2. V lost 3 bases and J lost 7; bases outside the gene matches: 16. Germline V gives CDR1 DFQATT, CDR2 SNEGSKA (reference sequence). This CDR3 spans 17 amino acids. The CDR3 nucleotides are TGCAGTGCTAGCGCATTTTTGACTAGCGGGGGAAGGCGAGAGCAGTACTTC. The encoded protein is CSASAFLTSGGRREQYF.

This clonotype was detected only a few times. The chain is built from TRBV20-1 and TRBJ1-2, with D perhaps matching TRBD1 (6 bases). Germline values: CDR1 DFQATT, CDR2 SNEGSKA (reference sequence). The CDR3 spans 16 residues. V was pared by 4 bases and J by 1 base, with 19 bases between. The CDR3, as DNA: TGCAGTGCTATAAATTGGGGACAACAATATAACTATGGCTACACCTTC. This codes for CSAINWGQQYNYGYTF.

The chain combines TRBV11-3 with TRBJ2-7; weak D call: TRBD1 (5 bases). The CDR3 has 15 amino acids. In germline, CDR1 is SGHNT, CDR2 YENEEA. The CDR3 sequence: CAGSLGPLMHNEQYV. The CDR3 DNA follows: TGTGCCGGCAGCTTGGGGCCCCTAATGCACAATGAGCAGTACGTC.